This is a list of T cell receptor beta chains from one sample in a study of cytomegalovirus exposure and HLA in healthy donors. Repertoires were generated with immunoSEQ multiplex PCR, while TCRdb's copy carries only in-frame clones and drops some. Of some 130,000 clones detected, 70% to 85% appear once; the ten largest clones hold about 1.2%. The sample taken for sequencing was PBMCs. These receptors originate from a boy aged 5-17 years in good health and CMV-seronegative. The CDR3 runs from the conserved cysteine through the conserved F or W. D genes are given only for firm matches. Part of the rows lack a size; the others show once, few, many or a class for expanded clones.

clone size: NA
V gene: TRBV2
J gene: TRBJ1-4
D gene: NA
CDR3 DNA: TGTGCCAGCAGTGAATCGGAGGGGTCCGATGAAAAACTGTTTTTT
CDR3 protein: CASSESEGSDEKLFF

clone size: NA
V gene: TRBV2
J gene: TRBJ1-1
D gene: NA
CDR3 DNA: TGTGCCAGCAGTGGGGGCCGAGCTGAAGCTTTCTTT
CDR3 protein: CASSGGRAEAFF

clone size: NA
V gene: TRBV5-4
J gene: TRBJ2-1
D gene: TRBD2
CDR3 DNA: TGTGCCAGCAGCTTGGACAGCGGGGCCCACAATGAGCAGTTCTTC
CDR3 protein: CASSLDSGAHNEQFF

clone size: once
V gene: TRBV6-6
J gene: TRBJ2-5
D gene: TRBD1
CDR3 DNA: TGTGCCAGCAGTTACGTCGCAGGGGGTGAGACCCAGTACTTC
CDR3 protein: CASSYVAGGETQYF

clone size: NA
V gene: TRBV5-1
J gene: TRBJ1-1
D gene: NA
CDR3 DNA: TGCGCCAGCAGCTGGTCGGGGGAGAACACTGAAGCTTTCTTT
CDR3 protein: CASSWSGENTEAFF

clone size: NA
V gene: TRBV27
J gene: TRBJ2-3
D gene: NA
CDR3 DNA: TGTGCCAGCAGCCACCTCGGGTCAGATACGCAGTATTTT
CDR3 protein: CASSHLGSDTQYF

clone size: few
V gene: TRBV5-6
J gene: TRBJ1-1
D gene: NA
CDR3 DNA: TGTGCCAGCAGCTTGGAAACAGGGTGGAACACTGAAGCTTTCTTT
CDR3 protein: CASSLETGWNTEAFF

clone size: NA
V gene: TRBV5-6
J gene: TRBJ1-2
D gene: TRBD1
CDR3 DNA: TGTGCCAGCAGCACCGGGACAGGGGGCCATGGCTACACCTTC
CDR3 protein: CASSTGTGGHGYTF

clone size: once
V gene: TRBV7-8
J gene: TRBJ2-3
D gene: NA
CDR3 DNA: TGTGCCAGCAGGGACTTTCGCACAGATACGCAGTATTTT
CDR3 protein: CASRDFRTDTQYF

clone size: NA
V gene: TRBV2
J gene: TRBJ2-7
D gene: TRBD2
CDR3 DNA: TGTGCCAGCAGTGAGTTGTTACTAGCGGGAGTCTATTACGAGCAGTACTTC
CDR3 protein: CASSELLLAGVYYEQYF

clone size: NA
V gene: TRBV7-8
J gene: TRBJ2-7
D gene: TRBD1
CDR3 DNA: TGTGCCAGCAGCGATCCACCGGGACAGAGAGCCTACGAGCAGTACTTC
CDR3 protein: CASSDPPGQRAYEQYF

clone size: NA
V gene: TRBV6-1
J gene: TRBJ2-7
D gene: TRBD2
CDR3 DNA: TGTGCCAGCAACCCGGGACTAGCGGATTTATACGAGCAGTACTTC
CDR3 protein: CASNPGLADLYEQYF

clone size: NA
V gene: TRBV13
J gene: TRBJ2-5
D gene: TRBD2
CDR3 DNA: TGTGCCAGCAGCCCCCGGATAGCGGGCCAAGAGACCCAGTACTTC
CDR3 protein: CASSPRIAGQETQYF

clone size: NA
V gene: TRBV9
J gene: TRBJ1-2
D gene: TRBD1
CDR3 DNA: TGTGCCAGCAGCGTAGGGACAGGGGGAAGTTATGGCTACACCTTC
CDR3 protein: CASSVGTGGSYGYTF

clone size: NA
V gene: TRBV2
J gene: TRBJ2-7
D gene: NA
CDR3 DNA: TGTGCCAGCCGGCGGAGTGACGAGCAGTACTTC
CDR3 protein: CASRRSDEQYF

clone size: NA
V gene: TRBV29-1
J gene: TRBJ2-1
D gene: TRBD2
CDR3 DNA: TGCAGCGTTGAAGATGGCGCATCCCTGGGACTACGCGAAAATGAGCAGTTCTTC
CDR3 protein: CSVEDGASLGLRENEQFF

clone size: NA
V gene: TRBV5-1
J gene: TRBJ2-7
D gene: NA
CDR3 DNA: TGCGCCAGCAGCTTGGTACCCCCGGGACGGAGGGACGTTGAGCAGTACTTC
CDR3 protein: CASSLVPPGRRDVEQYF

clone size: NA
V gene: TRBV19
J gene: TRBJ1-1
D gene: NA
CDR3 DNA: TGTGCCAGTAGTAGGGGGGGCGCGTCCCTAAACGCTGAAGCTTTCTTT
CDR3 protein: CASSRGGASLNAEAFF

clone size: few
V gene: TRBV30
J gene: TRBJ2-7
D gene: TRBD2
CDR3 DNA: TGTGCCTCCCGAGAATGGGAGGGGTCCTACGAGCAGTACTTC
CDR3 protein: CASREWEGSYEQYF

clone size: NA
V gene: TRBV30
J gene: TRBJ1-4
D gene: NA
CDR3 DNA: TGTGCCTGGAGGGAGAAGGGGGGGAATGAAAAACTGTTTTTT
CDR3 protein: CAWREKGGNEKLFF

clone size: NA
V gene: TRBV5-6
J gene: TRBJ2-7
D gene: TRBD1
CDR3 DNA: TGTGCCAGCAGCTTCCCTACAGGGGACGAGCAGTACTTC
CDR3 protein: CASSFPTGDEQYF

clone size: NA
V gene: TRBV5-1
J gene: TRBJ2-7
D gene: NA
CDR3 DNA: TGCGCCAGCAGCCCGCTCACAGGGCTAAGCTCCTACGAGCAGTACTTC
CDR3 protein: CASSPLTGLSSYEQYF

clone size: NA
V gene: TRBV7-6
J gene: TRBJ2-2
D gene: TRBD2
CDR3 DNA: TGTGCCAGCAGCTTAGAACCTAGCGGGAGCATCGGGGAGCTGTTTTTT
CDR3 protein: CASSLEPSGSIGELFF

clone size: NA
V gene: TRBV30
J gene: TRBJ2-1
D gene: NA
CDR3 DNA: TGTGCCTGGAGTACTTACAATGAGCAGTTCTTC
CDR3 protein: CAWSTYNEQFF

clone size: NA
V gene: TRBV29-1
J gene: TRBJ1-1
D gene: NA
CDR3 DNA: TGCAGCGTCGAAAACACAGGGCGAGACACTGAAGCTTTCTTT
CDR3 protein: CSVENTGRDTEAFF

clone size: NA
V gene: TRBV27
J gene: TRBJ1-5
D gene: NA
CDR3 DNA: TGTGCCACCAACCGAGAGGCCCAGCATTTT
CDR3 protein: CATNREAQHF

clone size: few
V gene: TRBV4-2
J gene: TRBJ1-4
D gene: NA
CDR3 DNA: TGTGCCAGCAGCTCCCACAGGGATCCTTTTGAAAAACTGTTTTTT
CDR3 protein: CASSSHRDPFEKLFF

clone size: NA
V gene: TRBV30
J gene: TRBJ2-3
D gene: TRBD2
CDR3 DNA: TGTGCCTGGGCCCCCGGGGGGAGAACAGATACGCAGTATTTT
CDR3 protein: CAWAPGGRTDTQYF